Listed here are 25 T cell receptor beta chains from one sample, sequenced in a study of blood T cell repertoires in COVID-19. Measured with immunoSEQ multiplex PCR; TCRdb has only the in-frame clones, and not every one. Of some 100,000 clones in the sample, approximately 84% were seen once. Sequenced material: peripheral blood. Receptors originate from a man older than 75 with active or convalescent COVID-19.

The V call is TRBV29-1, the J call TRBJ2-7; a weak D match, TRBD2 (6 bases). CDR3 length equals 13 residues. From germline, CDR1 is SQVTM and CDR2 ANQGSEA. The V end lost 7 bases, the J end lost 2 bases, and 15 bases lay between the germline ends. CDR3 coding DNA: TGCAGCGCCGCAGACACGGGAGCCTACGAGCAGTACTTC. Protein: CSAADTGAYEQYF.

Only one count was recorded for this clone. This rearrangement joins TRBV5-1 to TRBJ2-2; maybe TRBD1 (6 bases). The V gene's germline CDR1 is SGHRS and CDR2 YFSETQ. The V and J ends lost 3 bases and 0 bases respectively, with 15 bases between them. The CDR3 totals 17 residues. CDR3 sequence: CASSSGMDRPNTGELFF. CDR3 nucleotides: TGCGCCAGCAGCTCAGGAATGGACAGACCGAACACCGGGGAGCTGTTTTTT.

The chain joins TRBV3-1 (or the pseudogene TRBV3-2) to TRBJ1-2, with D uncertain. Germline values: CDR1 LGHDT, CDR2 YNNKEL (reference sequence). The ends were cut back, 3 bases at V and 0 bases at J, with 14 bases in the middle. The CDR3 runs to 16 residues. CDR3 loop: CASSQAAGKSNYGYTF. The CDR3 coding sequence is TGTGCCAGCAGCCAGGCCGCGGGGAAGTCTAACTATGGCTACACCTTC.

This clone was picked up one time. This chain joins TRBV2 and TRBJ2-7; D is uncertain. Deletions cut 7 bases from V and 1 base from J, with 5 bases between. The CDR3 runs 11 residues. Germline V gene data show CDR1 as SNHLY and CDR2 as FYNNEI. Here the CDR3 reads CASTASYEQYF. CDR3 DNA: TGTGCCAGCACTGCGTCCTACGAGCAGTACTTC.

V usage is TRBV5-6 and J usage is TRBJ2-3; 9 bases agree with TRBD1. Germline values: CDR1 SGHDT, CDR2 YYEEEE. J was trimmed by 1 base and V by 3 bases; bases with no gene match: 3. CDR3 size: 15 residues. The CDR3 bases are TGTGCCAGCAGCTACGGGACAGGGCGCACAGATACGCAGTATTTT. Translated, it gives CASSYGTGRTDTQYF.

The rearrangement links TRBV7-2 to TRBJ2-2, with 10 nucleotides matching TRBD2. V dropped 4 bases and J dropped 0; count of bases not matched to a gene: 5. The germline CDR1 and CDR2 sequences are SGHTA and FQGNSA. The CDR3 spans 17 residues. As DNA, the CDR3 is TGTGCCAGCAGCTCGCCTAGCGGGGGATCGAACACCGGGGAGCTGTTTTTT. Its protein is CASSSPSGGSNTGELFF.

The chain uses TRBV4-1 and TRBJ2-3, with 8 bases aligning to TRBD2. The CDR3 runs to 15 residues. Germline trimming cut 4 bases from V and 3 bases from J; bases unmatched to any gene: 6. CDR1 MGHRA and CDR2 YSYEKL come from the germline V gene. In DNA, the CDR3 is TGCGCCAGCAGCCTCCGGACTAGCTTGACAGATACGCAGTATTTT. Its protein is CASSLRTSLTDTQYF.

V gene TRBV2 combines with J gene TRBJ2-1; possible D gene TRBD1, 6 bases. CDR3 length: 14 amino acids. Germline-derived CDR1 and CDR2 are SNHLY and FYNNEI. The V gene lost 7 bases and the J gene lost 2 bases, with 12 bases spanning the gap. Here the CDR3 DNA reads TGTGCCAGCAACCGGGACAAGACCTACAATGAGCAGTTCTTC. It is translated as CASNRDKTYNEQFF.

The chain uses TRBV3-1 (or the pseudogene TRBV3-2) and TRBJ1-2; D is ambiguous. Trimming took off 1 base at V and 0 bases at J, with 15 bases between the two ends. From germline, CDR1 is LGHDT and CDR2 YNNKEL (reference sequence). This CDR3 contains 17 residues. The CDR3 DNA follows: TGTGCCAGCAGCCAAGTTAACAGCTATACAGCTAACTATGGCTACACCTTC. Protein sequence: CASSQVNSYTANYGYTF.

The V gene is TRBV4-3, the J gene TRBJ1-2; possibly TRBD1 for D (6 bases). Trimming removed 7 bases at V and 2 bases at J, with 14 bases between. The CDR3 is 14 amino acids. The germline V gene has CDR1 LGHNA and CDR2 YSLEER. Here the CDR3 DNA reads TGCGCCAGCAACCGTGGGGGCGCGAACTATGGCTACACCTTC. Amino acid sequence: CASNRGGANYGYTF.

The chain has TRBV7-2 and TRBJ1-1; perhaps TRBD1 as D (6 bases). V lost 5 bases to trimming and J lost 8 bases, with 18 bases between them. CDR1 and CDR2 (germline): SGHTA, FQGNSA. The CDR3 is made up of 14 amino acids. This CDR3 reads CASSPSGAGVEAFF. The DNA for the CDR3 is TGTGCCAGCAGCCCCTCAGGGGCCGGGGTAGAAGCTTTCTTT.

The chain combines TRBV19 with TRBJ1-5, with TRBD1 identical over 7 bases. With 3 bases clipped from V and 5 bases from J, the junction kept 1 base outside the gene matches. CDR3 length: 13 amino acids. Germline CDR1 LNHDA, CDR2 SQIVND (reference sequence). In DNA form, the CDR3 reads TGTGCCAGTAGTATGGACAGGTATCAGCCCCAGCATTTT. Translation: CASSMDRYQPQHF.

The chain carries TRBV27 and TRBJ2-2, with D tentatively TRBD2 (5 bases). The CDR3 totals 17 residues. Germline CDR1 MNHEY, CDR2 SMNVEV (reference sequence). V was cut by 6 bases and J by 3 bases, with 20 bases left in between. The CDR3, as DNA: TGTGCCAGCAGGAGGGTCCTGCCAGTGGAAGACACCGGGGAGCTGTTTTTT. Amino acids: CASRRVLPVEDTGELFF.

This sequence joins TRBV6-5 and TRBJ1-1, with TRBD1 matching 7 bases. Trimming cost V 5 bases and J 4 bases; bases outside gene matches: 7. The V gene's germline CDR1 is MNHEY and CDR2 SVGAGI. The CDR3 length is 14 residues. In nucleotides, the CDR3 is TGTGCCAGCAGTCGACAGGGAATGAGCACTGAAGCTTTCTTT. Its translation is CASSRQGMSTEAFF.

The V and J genes are TRBV27 and TRBJ1-2; TRBD1 is a possible D gene (6 bases). V was pared by 2 bases and J by 7 bases, with 11 bases between. The germline V gene has CDR1 MNHEY and CDR2 SMNVEV (reference sequence). The CDR3 covers 13 residues. The CDR3 loop is CASSLRQGIGYTF. DNA for the CDR3: TGTGCCAGCAGTTTACGGCAGGGGATTGGCTACACCTTC.

In its sample, this clone was seen once. This rearrangement joins TRBV19 to TRBJ2-7; TRBD1 agrees at 9 bases. The junction had 10 bases not matched to a gene; V was cut back by 5 bases and J by 5 bases. CDR1 and CDR2 (germline): LNHDA, SQIVND (reference sequence). The CDR3 totals 15 residues. CDR3 nucleotides: TGTGCCAGTAGTCCGGGACAGGGTTTAGTGAACGAGCAGTACTTC. This encodes CASSPGQGLVNEQYF. The variable domain in full, with the rest retrieved from reference TRBV19 and TRBJ2-7, is DGGITQSPKYLFRKEGQNVTLSCEQNLNHDAMYWYRQDPGQGLRLIYYSQIVNDFQKGDIAEGYSVSREKKESFPLTVTSAQKNPTAFYLCASSPGQGLVNEQYFGPGTRLTVT.

The chain recombines TRBV5-1 with TRBJ2-1; perhaps TRBD2 as D (5 bases). V was pared by 0 bases and J by 10 bases, with 20 bases between. This CDR3 region has 16 residues. Looked up from germline, CDR1 is SGHRS and CDR2 is YFSETQ. The CDR3 spells CASSLAPGVKASEQFF. CDR3 in DNA: TGCGCCAGCAGCTTGGCTCCCGGGGTGAAGGCGTCGGAGCAGTTCTTC.

The chain carries TRBV3-1 (or the pseudogene TRBV3-2) and TRBJ1-3, with D possibly TRBD1 on 5 matching bases. V lost 0 bases, J lost 4 bases, and 10 bases lay in between. CDR1 and CDR2 from the germline V gene are LGHDT and YNNKEL (reference sequence). There are 15 residues in the CDR3. The CDR3 protein is CASSQDPPGGNTIYF. In DNA, the CDR3 is TGTGCCAGCAGCCAAGATCCCCCAGGGGGAAACACCATATATTTT.

This chain uses TRBV7-7 with TRBJ2-1; D may be TRBD2 (6 bases). The germline V gene encodes CDR1 SSHAT and CDR2 FNYEAQ (reference sequence). V gave up 5 bases and J gave up 9 bases, with 17 bases separating them. CDR3 size: 14 residues. CDR3 sequence: CASSLREPPGEQFF. The CDR3 DNA is TGTGCCAGCAGCCTCCGGGAGCCCCCTGGTGAGCAGTTCTTC.

A remark on this clone: Sequence at one end of the junction differs from germline and may be a read error. The chain links TRBV5-4 to TRBJ1-2, with TRBD1 matching 7 bases. The CDR3 runs to 14 residues. CDR1 and CDR2 from the germline V gene are SGHNT and YYREEE (reference sequence). This CDR3 reads CASSPAGGSRHLPF. The CDR3 nucleotides read TGTGCCAGCAGCCCGGCAGGGGGTTCACGCCACCTACCCTTC.

The CDR3 is CASSLPDRVGQPQHF. Here the CDR3 DNA reads TGTGCCAGCAGCCTACCCGACAGGGTCGGTCAGCCCCAGCATTTT. The V gene is TRBV28, the J gene TRBJ1-5; 7 positions match TRBD1. The J segment lost 6 bases and the V segment lost 6 bases, leaving 11 bases of the junction unmatched. The germline V gene encodes CDR1 MDHEN and CDR2 SYDVKM. This CDR3 region has 15 residues.

This chain joins TRBV6-5 and TRBJ2-5; 8 bases fit TRBD2. Germline CDR1 reads MNHEY; CDR2 reads SVGAGI. V lost 0 bases and J lost 4; bases outside the gene matches: 1. The CDR3 totals 14 residues. The CDR3 bases are TGTGCCAGCAGTTACTCCGGGAGGGGAGAGACCCAGTACTTC. Translation gives CASSYSGRGETQYF.

The V call is TRBV7-2, the J call TRBJ2-2; D possibly corresponds to TRBD1 (5 bases). The CDR3 contains 18 residues. The germline V gene has CDR1 SGHTA and CDR2 FQGNSA. Trimming cost V 5 bases and J 0 bases, with 19 bases left between them. As DNA, the CDR3 is TGTGCCAGCAGCACGCCTTGGTCTGACAGCGCGAACACCGGGGAGCTGTTTTTT. This codes for CASSTPWSDSANTGELFF.

The J gene is TRBJ1-1, the V gene TRBV7-9, with 7 bases identical to TRBD1. The germline gives CDR1 SEHNR, CDR2 FQNEAQ (reference sequence). Trimming at V came to 6 bases and at J to 0 bases, leaving 4 bases not matched to a gene. CDR3 length: 14 amino acids. CDR3 sequence reads: CASRLTGLNTEAFF. The DNA for the CDR3 is TGTGCCAGCAGATTGACAGGGTTGAACACTGAAGCTTTCTTT. Complete variable domain (other parts from reference TRBV7-9 and TRBJ1-1): DTGVSQNPRHKITKRGQNVTFRCDPISEHNRLYWYRQTLGQGPEFLTYFQNEAQLEKSRLLSDRFSAERPKGSFSTLEIQRTEQGDSAMYLCASRLTGLNTEAFFGQGTRLTVV.

The V gene is TRBV5-1, the J gene TRBJ2-3; tentatively, D is TRBD1 (6 bases). This CDR3 region has 14 residues. The V gene's germline CDR1 is SGHRS and CDR2 YFSETQ. Trimming shortened V by 4 bases and J by 5 bases, and 14 bases separated the two germline ends. As DNA, the CDR3 is TGCGCCAGCAGCCCCGGGACACTTGGAGATACGCAGTATTTT. Translation gives CASSPGTLGDTQYF.